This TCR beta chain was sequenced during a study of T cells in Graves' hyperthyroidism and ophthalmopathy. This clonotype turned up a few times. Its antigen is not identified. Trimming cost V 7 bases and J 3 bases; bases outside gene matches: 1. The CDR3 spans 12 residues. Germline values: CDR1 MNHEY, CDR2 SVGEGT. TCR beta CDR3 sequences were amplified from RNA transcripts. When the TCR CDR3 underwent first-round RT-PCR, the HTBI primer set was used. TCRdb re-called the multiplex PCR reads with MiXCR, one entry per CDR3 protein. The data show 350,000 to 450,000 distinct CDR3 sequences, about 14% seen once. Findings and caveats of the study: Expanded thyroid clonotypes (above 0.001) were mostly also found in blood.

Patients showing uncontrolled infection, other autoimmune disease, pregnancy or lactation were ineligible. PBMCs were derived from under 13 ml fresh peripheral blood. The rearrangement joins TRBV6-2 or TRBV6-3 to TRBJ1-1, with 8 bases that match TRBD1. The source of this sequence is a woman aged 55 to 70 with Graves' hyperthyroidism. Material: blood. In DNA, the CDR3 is TGTGCCAGCATGGACAGGGACACTGAAGCTTTCTTT. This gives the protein CASMDRDTEAFF.